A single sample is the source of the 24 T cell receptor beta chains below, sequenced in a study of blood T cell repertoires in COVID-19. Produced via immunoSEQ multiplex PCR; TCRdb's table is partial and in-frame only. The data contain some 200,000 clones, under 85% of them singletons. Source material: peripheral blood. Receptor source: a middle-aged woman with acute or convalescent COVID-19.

CDR3 sequence (DNA): TGCGCCAGCAGCTTGGCCGAGGGTCGCGACTGGGAGACCCAGTACTTC. Translating gives CASSLAEGRDWETQYF. The chain recombines TRBV5-1 with TRBJ2-5; D may be TRBD2 (5 bases). Deletions cut 0 bases from V and 5 bases from J, with 17 bases between. CDR1 and CDR2 from the germline V gene are SGHRS and YFSETQ. CDR3 length: 16 residues.

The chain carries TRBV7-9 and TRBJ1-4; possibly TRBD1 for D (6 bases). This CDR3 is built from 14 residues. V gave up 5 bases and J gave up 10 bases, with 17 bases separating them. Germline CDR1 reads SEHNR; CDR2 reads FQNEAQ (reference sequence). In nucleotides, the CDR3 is TGTGCCAGCAGCCGAGACAGGAGGCTTGGAAAACTGTTTTTT. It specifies CASSRDRRLGKLFF.

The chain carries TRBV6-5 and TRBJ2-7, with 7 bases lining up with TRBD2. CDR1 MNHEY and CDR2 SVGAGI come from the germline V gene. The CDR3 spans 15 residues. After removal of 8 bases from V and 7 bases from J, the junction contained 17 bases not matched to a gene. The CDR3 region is CASGSGGAGASEQYF. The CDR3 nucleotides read TGTGCCAGCGGATCGGGCGGGGCGGGAGCAAGTGAGCAGTACTTC.

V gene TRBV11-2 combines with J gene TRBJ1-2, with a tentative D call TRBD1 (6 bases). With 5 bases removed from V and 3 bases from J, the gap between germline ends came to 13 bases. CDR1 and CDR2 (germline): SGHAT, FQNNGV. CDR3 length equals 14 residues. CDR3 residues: CASSPPGTYYGYTF. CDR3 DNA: TGTGCCAGCAGCCCGCCCGGGACATACTATGGCTACACCTTC.

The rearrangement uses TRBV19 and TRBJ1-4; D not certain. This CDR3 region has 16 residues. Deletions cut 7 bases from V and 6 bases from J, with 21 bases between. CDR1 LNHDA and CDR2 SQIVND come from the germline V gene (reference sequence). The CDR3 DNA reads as TGTGCCAGTACCCCGTCGAGCGGGTTCGCCCATGAAAAACTGTTTTTT. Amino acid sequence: CASTPSSGFAHEKLFF.

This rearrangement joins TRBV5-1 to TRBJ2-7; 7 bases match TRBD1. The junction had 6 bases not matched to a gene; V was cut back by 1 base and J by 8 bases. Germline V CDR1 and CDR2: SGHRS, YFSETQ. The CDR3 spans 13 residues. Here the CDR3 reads CASSLSQGEQQYF. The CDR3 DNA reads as TGCGCCAGCAGCTTGAGTCAGGGGGAGCAGCAGTACTTC.

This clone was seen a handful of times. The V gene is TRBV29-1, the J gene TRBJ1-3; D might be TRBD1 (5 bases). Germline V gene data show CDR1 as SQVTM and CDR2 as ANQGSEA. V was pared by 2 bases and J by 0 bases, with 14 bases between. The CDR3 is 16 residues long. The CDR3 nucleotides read TGCAGCGTTGAACTCGACAGTATGAGCTCTGGAAACACCATATATTTT. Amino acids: CSVELDSMSSGNTIYF.

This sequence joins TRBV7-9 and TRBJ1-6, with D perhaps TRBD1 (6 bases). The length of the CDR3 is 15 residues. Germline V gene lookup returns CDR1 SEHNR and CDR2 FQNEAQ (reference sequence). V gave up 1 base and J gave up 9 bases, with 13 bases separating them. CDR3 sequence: CASSLDAVRGSPLHF. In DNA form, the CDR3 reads TGTGCCAGCAGCTTAGACGCGGTCAGGGGTTCACCCCTCCACTTT.

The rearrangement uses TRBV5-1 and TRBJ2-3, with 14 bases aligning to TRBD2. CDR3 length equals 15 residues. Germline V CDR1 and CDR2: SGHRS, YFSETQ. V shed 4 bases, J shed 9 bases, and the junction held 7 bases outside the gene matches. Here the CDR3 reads CASSPIGTSGGTQYF. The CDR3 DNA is TGCGCCAGCAGCCCAATAGGGACTAGCGGGGGCACGCAGTATTTT.

CDR3 protein: CASSRLAGAQETQYF. CDR3 DNA sequence: TGCGCCAGCAGCAGACTAGCGGGAGCACAAGAGACCCAGTACTTC. The chain links TRBV5-1 to TRBJ2-5; 12 positions agree with TRBD2. Germline CDR1 is SGHRS and CDR2 is YFSETQ. J lost 2 bases, V lost 4 bases, and 3 bases had no gene match. This CDR3 is built from 15 residues.

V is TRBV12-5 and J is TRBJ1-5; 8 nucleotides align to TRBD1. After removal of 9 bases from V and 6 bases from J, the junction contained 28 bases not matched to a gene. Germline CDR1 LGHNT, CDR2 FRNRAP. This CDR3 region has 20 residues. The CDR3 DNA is TGTGCTAGGATCCCCTTAAACACTACGTGGAGAGCTCAGGGGGCTCAGCCCCAGCATTTT. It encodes CARIPLNTTWRAQGAQPQHF.

DNA of the CDR3: TGTGCCAGTAGTCCGGGACTGCTCGATTATGGCTACACCTTC. Translating it yields CASSPGLLDYGYTF. The chain joins TRBV19 to TRBJ1-2; D is perhaps TRBD1 (5 bases). CDR1 LNHDA and CDR2 SQIVND come from the germline V gene (reference sequence). CDR3 size: 14 residues. The V and J ends lost 5 bases and 5 bases respectively, with 15 bases between them.

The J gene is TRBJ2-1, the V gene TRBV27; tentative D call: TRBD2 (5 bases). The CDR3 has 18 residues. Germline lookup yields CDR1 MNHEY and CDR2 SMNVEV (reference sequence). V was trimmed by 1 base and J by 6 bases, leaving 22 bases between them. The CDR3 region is CASSLFGEASSSVNEQFF. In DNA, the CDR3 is TGTGCCAGCAGTTTATTTGGTGAGGCGTCTAGCTCGGTCAATGAGCAGTTCTTC.

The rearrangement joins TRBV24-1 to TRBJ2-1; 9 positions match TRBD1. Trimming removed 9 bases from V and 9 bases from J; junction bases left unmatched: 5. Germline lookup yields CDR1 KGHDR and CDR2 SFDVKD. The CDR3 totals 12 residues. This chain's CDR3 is CATRQGDGEQFF. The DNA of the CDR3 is TGTGCCACCCGACAGGGGGATGGTGAGCAGTTCTTC.

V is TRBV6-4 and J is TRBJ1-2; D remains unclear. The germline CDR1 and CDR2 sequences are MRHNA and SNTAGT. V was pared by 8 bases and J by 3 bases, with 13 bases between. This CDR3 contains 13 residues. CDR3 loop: CASPIPLHYGYTF. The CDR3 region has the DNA TGTGCCAGCCCTATACCCCTTCACTATGGCTACACCTTC.

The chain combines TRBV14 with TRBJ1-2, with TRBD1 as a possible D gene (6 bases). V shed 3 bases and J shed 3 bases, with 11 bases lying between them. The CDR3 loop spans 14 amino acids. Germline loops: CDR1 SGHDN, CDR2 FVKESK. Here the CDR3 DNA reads TGTGCCAGCAGCCAGGCGGACAGATACTATGGCTACACCTTC. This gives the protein CASSQADRYYGYTF.

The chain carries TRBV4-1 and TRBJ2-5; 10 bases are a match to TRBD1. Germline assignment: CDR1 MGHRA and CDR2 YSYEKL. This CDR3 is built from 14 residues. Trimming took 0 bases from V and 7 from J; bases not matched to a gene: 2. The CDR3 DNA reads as TGCGCCAGCAGCCAAGATGGACAGGGGGGGACCCAGTACTTC. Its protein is CASSQDGQGGTQYF.

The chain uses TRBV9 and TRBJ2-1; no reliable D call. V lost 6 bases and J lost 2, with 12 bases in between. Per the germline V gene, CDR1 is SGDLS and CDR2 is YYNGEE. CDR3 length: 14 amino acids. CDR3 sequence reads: CASTTLIPYNEQFF. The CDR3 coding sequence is TGTGCCAGCACAACTCTTATCCCCTACAATGAGCAGTTCTTC.

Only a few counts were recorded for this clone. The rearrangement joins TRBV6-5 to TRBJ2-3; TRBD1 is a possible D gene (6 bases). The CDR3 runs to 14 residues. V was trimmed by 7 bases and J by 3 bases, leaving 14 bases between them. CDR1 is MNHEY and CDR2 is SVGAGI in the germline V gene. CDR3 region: CASNPRRGTDTQYF. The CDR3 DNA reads TGTGCCAGCAACCCCCGTAGGGGGACAGATACGCAGTATTTT.

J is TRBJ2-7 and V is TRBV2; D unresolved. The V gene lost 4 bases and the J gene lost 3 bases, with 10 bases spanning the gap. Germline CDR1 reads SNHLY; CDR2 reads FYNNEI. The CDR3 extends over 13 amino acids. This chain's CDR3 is CASSGPFLYEQYF. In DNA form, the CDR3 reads TGTGCCAGCAGTGGTCCGTTCCTCTACGAGCAGTACTTC. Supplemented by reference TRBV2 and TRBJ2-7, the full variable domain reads EPEVTQTPSHQVTQMGQEVILRCVPISNHLYFYWYRQILGQKVEFLVSFYNNEISEKSEIFDDQFSVERPDGSNFTLKIRSTKLEDSAMYFCASSGPFLYEQYFGPGTRLTVT.

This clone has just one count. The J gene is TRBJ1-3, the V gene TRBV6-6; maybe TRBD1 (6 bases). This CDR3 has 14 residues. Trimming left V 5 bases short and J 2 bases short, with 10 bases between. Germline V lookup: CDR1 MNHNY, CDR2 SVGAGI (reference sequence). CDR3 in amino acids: CASSLRTAGNTIYF. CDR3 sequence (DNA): TGTGCCAGCAGTCTAAGGACAGCTGGAAACACCATATATTTT.

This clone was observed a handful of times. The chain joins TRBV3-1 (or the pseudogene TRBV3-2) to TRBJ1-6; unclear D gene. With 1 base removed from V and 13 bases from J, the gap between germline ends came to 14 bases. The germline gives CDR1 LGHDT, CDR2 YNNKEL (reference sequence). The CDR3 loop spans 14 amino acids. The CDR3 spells CASSQVLRSRPLHF. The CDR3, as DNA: TGTGCCAGCAGCCAAGTCCTACGATCTCGGCCCCTCCACTTT.

The CDR3 coding sequence is TGCGCCAGCAGCCAAGATCGGCGTAGAGGCTTCGGCTTGGAAGAGACCCAGTACTTC. It encodes CASSQDRRRGFGLEETQYF. The V gene is TRBV4-1, the J gene TRBJ2-5, with no clear D. The CDR3 spans 19 residues. In germline, CDR1 is MGHRA, CDR2 YSYEKL. V lost 0 bases, J lost 3 bases, and 23 bases lay in between.

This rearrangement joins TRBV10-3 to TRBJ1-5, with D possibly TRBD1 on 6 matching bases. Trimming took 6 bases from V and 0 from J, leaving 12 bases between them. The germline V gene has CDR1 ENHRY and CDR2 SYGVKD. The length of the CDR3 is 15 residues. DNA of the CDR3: TGTGCCATCAGGAGGACAGCGGATAGCAATCAGCCCCAGCATTTT. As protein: CAIRRTADSNQPQHF.